Listed below are T cell receptor beta chains from one sample, sequenced in a study of shared clonotypes between healthy human individuals. Data came from immunoSEQ multiplex PCR; TCRdb stores just in-frame clones and leaves some out. This table has around 1.6 million clones, about 98% appearing once. The sample taken for sequencing was naive CD4+ T cells sorted from blood. The source of these receptors is a man aged 25-40 years in good health. The CDR3 runs from the conserved cysteine through the conserved F or W. The D gene is left open where the match is weak. Size tells how often a clone was seen (once, few, many) or the class of an expanded clone, and some rows leave it out.

V	size	D	J	CDR3	DNA
TRBV5-1	NA	NA	TRBJ1-5	CASSLFMGSQPQHF	TGCGCCAGCAGCTTGTTCATGGGAAGTCAGCCCCAGCATTTT
TRBV29-1	NA	TRBD1	TRBJ2-3	CSVDRVVADTQYF	TGCAGCGTAGACAGGGTGGTGGCAGATACGCAGTATTTT
TRBV7-9	NA	NA	TRBJ2-7	CASSHQYEQYF	TGTGCCAGCAGCCACCAATACGAGCAGTACTTC
TRBV7-2	NA	TRBD1	TRBJ1-4	CASSLGDSNEKLFF	TGTGCCAGCAGCTTAGGGGACAGCAATGAAAAACTGTTTTTT
TRBV5-1	NA	NA	TRBJ2-3	CASSLAIGRTDTQYF	TGCGCCAGCAGCTTGGCGATCGGAAGGACAGATACGCAGTATTTT
TRBV7-8	NA	NA	TRBJ2-7	CASSLGPNPYEQYF	TGTGCCAGCAGCTTAGGTCCCAATCCCTACGAGCAGTACTTC
TRBV5-4	once	TRBD2	TRBJ2-1	CASSLGTSGRNNEQFF	TGTGCCAGCAGCTTGGGGACTAGCGGACGTAACAATGAGCAGTTCTTC
TRBV29-1	NA	TRBD1	TRBJ2-7	CSVRTGYEQYF	TGCAGCGTCCGGACAGGCTACGAGCAGTACTTC
TRBV10-3	NA	TRBD2	TRBJ2-2	CATEEREIGELFF	TGTGCCACCGAGGAGCGGGAGATCGGGGAGCTGTTTTTT
TRBV5-1	NA	NA	TRBJ2-7	CASSLSSYEQYF	TGCGCCAGCAGCTTGTCCTCCTACGAGCAGTACTTC